Detailed here is one TCR beta chain. Starting 14 to 28 days after autologous transplant, ipilimumab 1 mg/kg was given. Trimming stripped 6 bases from V and 1 base from J, with 13 bases between. Germline CDR1 is GTSNPN and CDR2 is SVGIG (reference sequence). This CDR3 contains 13 residues. The protocol was immunoSEQ multiplex PCR, while the TCRdb copy is restricted to in-frame clones and leaves out a portion. The repertoire includes some 15,000 clones, 80% to 85% of them detected once, and approximately 22% sits in the top ten. These data originate in a study of ipilimumab plus nivolumab after autologous stem cell transplantation.

This TCR derives from a male donor with diffuse large B-cell lymphoma. The V gene is TRBV30, the J gene TRBJ2-7, with D perhaps given as TRBD1 or TRBD2 (5 bases each). Sample: PBMCs, taken in a trial of ipilimumab plus nivolumab as post-transplant consolidation. CDR3 region: CACRYGASYEQYF. As DNA, the CDR3 is TGTGCCTGCCGGTACGGGGCTTCCTACGAGCAGTACTTC.